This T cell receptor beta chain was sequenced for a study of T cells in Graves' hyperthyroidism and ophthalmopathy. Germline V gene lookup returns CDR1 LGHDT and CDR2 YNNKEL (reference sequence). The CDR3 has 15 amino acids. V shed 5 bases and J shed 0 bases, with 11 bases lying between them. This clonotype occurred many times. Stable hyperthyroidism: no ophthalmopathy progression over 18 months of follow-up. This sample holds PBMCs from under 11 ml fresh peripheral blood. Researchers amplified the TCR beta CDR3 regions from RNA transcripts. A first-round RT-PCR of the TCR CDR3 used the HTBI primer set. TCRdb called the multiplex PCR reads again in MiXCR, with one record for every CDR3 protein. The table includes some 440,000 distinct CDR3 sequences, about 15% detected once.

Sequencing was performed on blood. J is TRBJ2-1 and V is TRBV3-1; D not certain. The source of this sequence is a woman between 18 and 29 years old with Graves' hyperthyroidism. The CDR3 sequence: CASSFGPSSYNEQFF. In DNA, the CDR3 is TGTGCCAGCAGCTTCGGTCCGAGCTCCTACAATGAGCAGTTCTTC.